The clone carrying this T cell receptor (beta chain) appeared a single time. Clones were read by immunoSEQ multiplex PCR, and TCRdb kept only the in-frame ones, dropping some. The profile shows about 77,000 clones, 92% of them singletons. This sample stems from a study of human versus mouse CDR3 diversity and MHC coevolution. CDR1 SNHLY and CDR2 FYNNEI come from the germline V gene. CDR3 length: 14 residues. V was trimmed by 6 bases and J by 6 bases, leaving 17 bases between them. Material: naive CD4+ T cells from blood. Documented subset: CD45RO-negative CD62L-positive naive CD4 T cells. The TCR originated in a person aged 25-75 years in good health. The chain is built from TRBV2 and TRBJ1-2; a possible D gene is TRBD1 (6 bases). In DNA, the CDR3 is TGTGCCAGCAGCCTCGACAGGTTTCGTGATGGCTACACCTTC. Translating it yields CASSLDRFRDGYTF.